Below, 8 T cell receptor beta chains from the same sample are listed, as sequenced in a study of shared clonotypes between healthy human individuals. Profiling relied on immunoSEQ multiplex PCR, and the TCRdb table lists in-frame clones only, not all of them. The sample records 2,500,000 or so clones, 93% being singletons. Sequencing was done on a sample of naive CD4+ T cells from PBMCs. Subset in this sample: CD45RA+ positively selected. The source is a man aged 18 to 35 in good health. Some clones in this sample may be carry-over from other donors' samples.

This clone was picked up one time. The chain employs TRBV4-1 and TRBJ2-1; D remains unclear. CDR1 and CDR2 from the germline V gene are MGHRA and YSYEKL. Deletions cut 0 bases from V and 8 bases from J, with 17 bases between. The CDR3 has 16 residues. The CDR3 DNA reads as TGCGCCAGCAGCCAAGATCTCCGGACCCGGTGGGATGAGCAGTTCTTC. It translates to CASSQDLRTRWDEQFF.

This clone came up once. DNA of the CDR3: TGTGCCAGCAGCGCCAGAGTCCTAGCGGGATACACCGGGGAGCTGTTTTTT. Residues: CASSARVLAGYTGELFF. The chain is built from TRBV7-9 and TRBJ2-2; 9 bases fit TRBD2. The CDR3 is 17 amino acids. V lost 5 bases to trimming and J lost 3 bases; unmatched junction nucleotides: 10. From germline, CDR1 is SEHNR and CDR2 FQNEAQ (reference sequence).

V usage is TRBV7-9 and J usage is TRBJ2-1, with TRBD2 matching 10 bases. CDR1 is SEHNR and CDR2 is FQNEAQ in the germline V gene (reference sequence). The CDR3 totals 17 residues. Trimming took 5 bases from V and 3 from J; bases not matched to a gene: 10. CDR3 protein: CASSPKSGRALYNEQFF. The CDR3, as DNA: TGTGCCAGCAGCCCCAAGAGCGGGAGGGCCCTCTACAATGAGCAGTTCTTC.

Comment on this clone: The sample carries other DNA sequences with the same CDR3. The gene calls are TRBV5-1 and TRBJ2-3, with TRBD2 identical over 9 bases. The V gene's germline CDR1 is SGHRS and CDR2 YFSETQ. The length of the CDR3 is 15 residues. V trimming: 4 bases; J trimming: 2 bases; junction bases outside the gene matches: 5. The CDR3 DNA follows: TGCGCCAGCAGCCTGACTAGCGGATACACAGATACGCAGTATTTT. Its protein is CASSLTSGYTDTQYF.

The rearrangement joins TRBV28 to TRBJ1-4; a weak D match, TRBD1 (5 bases). Germline assignment: CDR1 MDHEN and CDR2 SYDVKM. V shed 7 bases and J shed 3 bases, with 12 bases lying between them. This CDR3 is 14 amino acids long. As DNA, the CDR3 is TGTGCCAGCATGAATGGGGGTGCTAATGAAAAACTGTTTTTT. Protein: CASMNGGANEKLFF.

This chain uses TRBV5-6 with TRBJ2-2; TRBD2 matches at 11 bases. Germline trimming cut 4 bases from V and 1 base from J; bases unmatched to any gene: 9. The CDR3 is 18 amino acids. Germline CDR1 SGHDT, CDR2 YYEEEE. DNA for the CDR3: TGTGCCAGCAGCCTACGACCGGGACTAGCGGTGAACACCGGGGAGCTGTTTTTT. Protein: CASSLRPGLAVNTGELFF.

This rearrangement joins TRBV5-1 to TRBJ1-5; TRBD1 matches 9 bases. The CDR3 runs to 16 residues. With 0 bases clipped from V and 6 bases from J, the junction kept 7 bases outside the gene matches. The germline gives CDR1 SGHRS, CDR2 YFSETQ. The chain's CDR3 is CASSLGDRAGVQPQHF. CDR3 in DNA: TGCGCCAGCAGCTTGGGGGACAGGGCCGGGGTTCAGCCCCAGCATTTT.

The chain is built from TRBV5-4 and TRBJ1-1, with D possibly TRBD1 on 6 matching bases. CDR1 SGHNT and CDR2 YYREEE come from the germline V gene (reference sequence). The germline V and J ends were trimmed by 4 bases and 0 bases, with 16 bases remaining between them. This CDR3 is built from 16 residues. DNA for the CDR3: TGTGCCAGCAGCCGATCCGGGGGACAAATGAACACTGAAGCTTTCTTT. Its translation: CASSRSGGQMNTEAFF.